The T cell receptor beta chain described here comes from a study of metastatic and nonmetastatic thyroid tumors. Germline values: CDR1 SGHTA, CDR2 FQGTGA. The CDR3 contains 14 residues. The ends were cut back, 2 bases at V and 5 bases at J, with 12 bases in the middle. None of the patients had undergone any treatment ahead of thyroid surgery. TCRdb re-analyzed the PCR reads through MiXCR. The table records around 19,000 clones, more than 15% of them present only once. Many counts were recorded for this clone. This sequence was found in a female donor with papillary thyroid cancer or a benign thyroid nodule (not recorded which). Some clones in this sample may be carry-over from other donors' samples. Specimen: tumor tissue. V is TRBV7-3 and J is TRBJ1-2; no reliable D call. The CDR3 loop reads CASSLENRGYGYTF. For the CDR3, the DNA is TGTGCCAGCAGCTTAGAGAACAGAGGGTATGGCTACACCTTC.